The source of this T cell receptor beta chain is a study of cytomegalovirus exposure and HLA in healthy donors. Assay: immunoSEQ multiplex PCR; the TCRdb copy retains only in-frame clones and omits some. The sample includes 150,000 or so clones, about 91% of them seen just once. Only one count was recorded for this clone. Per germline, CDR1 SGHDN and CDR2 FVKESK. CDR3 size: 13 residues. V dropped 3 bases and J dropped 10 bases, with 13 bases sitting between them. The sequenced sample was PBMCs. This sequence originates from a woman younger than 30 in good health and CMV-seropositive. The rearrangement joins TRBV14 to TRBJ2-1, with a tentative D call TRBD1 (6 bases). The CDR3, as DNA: TGTGCCAGCAGCCAGAACAGGGTCAGGGAGCAGTTCTTC. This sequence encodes CASSQNRVREQFF. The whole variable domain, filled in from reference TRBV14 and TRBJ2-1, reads EAGVTQFPSHSVIEKGQTVTLRCDPISGHDNLYWYRRVMGKEIKFLLHFVKESKQDESGMPNNRFLAERTGGTYSTLKVQPAELEDSGVYFCASSQNRVREQFFGPGTRLTVL.